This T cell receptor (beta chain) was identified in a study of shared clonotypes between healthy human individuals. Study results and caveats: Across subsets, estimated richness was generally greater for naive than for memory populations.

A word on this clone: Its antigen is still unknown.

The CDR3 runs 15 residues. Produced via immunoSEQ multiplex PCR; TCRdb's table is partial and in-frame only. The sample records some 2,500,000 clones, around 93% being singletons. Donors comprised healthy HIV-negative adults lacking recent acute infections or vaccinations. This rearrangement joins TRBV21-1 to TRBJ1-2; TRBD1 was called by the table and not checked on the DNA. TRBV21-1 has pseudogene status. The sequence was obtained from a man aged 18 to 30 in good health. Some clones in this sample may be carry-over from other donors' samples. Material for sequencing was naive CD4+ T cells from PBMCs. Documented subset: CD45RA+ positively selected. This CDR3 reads CASSKLGATNYGYTF. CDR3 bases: TGTGCCAGCAGCAAATTGGGGGCCACTAACTATGGCTACACCTTC.